The table lists the clone carrying this TCR beta chain with a count of one. What it recognizes is unknown. The data derive from a study of cytomegalovirus exposure and HLA in healthy donors. Looking at the study overall: An earlier analysis found roughly 100 million unique TCR beta sequences from about 179 million T cells. Study outcomes and limitations: Among TCR beta chains, those listed as cytomegalovirus-associated numbered 164. Later genetic work tied a missense DCLRE1C variant to beta-chain V and J trimming.

Vbeta (60) and Jbeta (13) primers were used in the PCR. Measured with immunoSEQ multiplex PCR; TCRdb has only the in-frame clones, and not every one. This sample carries about 140,000 clones, 60% to 80% of them seen once, and the ten largest clones take roughly 1.7%. The CDR3 length is 14 residues. Germline CDR1 reads MNHNS; CDR2 reads SASEGT. Trimming stripped 2 bases from V and 5 bases from J, with 12 bases between. The sequence derives from a woman under 40 in good health and CMV-seronegative. The rearrangement uses TRBV6-1 and TRBJ1-2; D ambiguous. Sequencing was done on a sample of PBMCs. The CDR3 DNA reads TGTGCCAGCAGTGAAATGCAGGCGTCATATGGCTACACCTTC. This sequence encodes CASSEMQASYGYTF.